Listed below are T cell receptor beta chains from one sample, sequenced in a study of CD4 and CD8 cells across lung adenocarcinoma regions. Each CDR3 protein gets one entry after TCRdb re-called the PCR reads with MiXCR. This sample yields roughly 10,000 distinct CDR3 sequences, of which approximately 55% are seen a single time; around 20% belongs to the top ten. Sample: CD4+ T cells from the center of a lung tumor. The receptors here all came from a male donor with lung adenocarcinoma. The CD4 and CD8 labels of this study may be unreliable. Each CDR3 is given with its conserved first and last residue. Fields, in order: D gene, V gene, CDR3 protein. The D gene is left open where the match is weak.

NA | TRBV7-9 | CASTPGYNEQFF
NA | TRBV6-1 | CASIQGHLFYEQYF
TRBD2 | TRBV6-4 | CASSVGAGVKNMQYF
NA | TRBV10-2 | CASSAARRGAKNTQYF
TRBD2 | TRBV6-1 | CARSEGSGGPDTQYF
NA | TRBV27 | CASSVAVRDVSYNEQFF
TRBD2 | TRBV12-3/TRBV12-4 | CASNVDREGFDTQYF
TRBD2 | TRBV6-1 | CASRVAGYYEQYF
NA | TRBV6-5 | CASSYLAFDEQFF
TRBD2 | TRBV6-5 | CASSYSSGRGNIQYF
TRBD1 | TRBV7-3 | CASSLEGTVPYEQYF
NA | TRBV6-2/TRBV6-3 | CASSYSFWRGDYNEQFF
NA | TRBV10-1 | CANLRGRDKDIQYF
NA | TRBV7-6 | CASSLGPAGSNYGYTF
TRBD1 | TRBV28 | CASSFPAYRGPNEQYF
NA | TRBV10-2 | CASSETGDTQYF
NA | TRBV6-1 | CASKPDIGELFF
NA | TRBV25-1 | CACSVGLVGRRQDTQYF
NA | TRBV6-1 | CASSLRDSTDTQYF
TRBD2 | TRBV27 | CASSPGTSGTNYNEQFF
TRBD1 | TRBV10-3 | CAISGGDRAGANVLTF
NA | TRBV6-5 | CASSYSTADFERWQFF
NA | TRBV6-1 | CASSDREAILFQFF